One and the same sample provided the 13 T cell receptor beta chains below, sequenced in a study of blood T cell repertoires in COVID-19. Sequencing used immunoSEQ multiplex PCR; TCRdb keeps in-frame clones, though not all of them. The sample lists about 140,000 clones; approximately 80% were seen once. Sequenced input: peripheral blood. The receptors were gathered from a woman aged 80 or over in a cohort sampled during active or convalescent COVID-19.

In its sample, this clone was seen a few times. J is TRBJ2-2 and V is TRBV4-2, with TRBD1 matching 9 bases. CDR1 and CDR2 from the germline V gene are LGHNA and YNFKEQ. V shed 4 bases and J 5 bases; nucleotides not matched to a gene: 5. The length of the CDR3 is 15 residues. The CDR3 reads CASSRTGGRTGELFF. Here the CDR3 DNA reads TGTGCCAGCAGCCGAACAGGGGGCAGGACCGGGGAGCTGTTTTTT.

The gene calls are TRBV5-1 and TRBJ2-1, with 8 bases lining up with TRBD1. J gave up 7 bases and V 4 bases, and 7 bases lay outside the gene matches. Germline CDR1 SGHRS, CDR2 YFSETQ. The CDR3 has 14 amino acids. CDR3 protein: CASSGTTGANEQFF. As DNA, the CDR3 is TGCGCCAGCAGCGGAACGACAGGGGCAAATGAGCAGTTCTTC.

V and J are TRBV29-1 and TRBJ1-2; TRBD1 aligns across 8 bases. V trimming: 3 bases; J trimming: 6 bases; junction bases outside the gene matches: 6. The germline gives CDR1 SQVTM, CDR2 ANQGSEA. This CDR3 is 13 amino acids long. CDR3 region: CSVDRSGGNGYTF. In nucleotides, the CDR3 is TGCAGCGTTGATAGGTCAGGGGGCAATGGCTACACCTTC.

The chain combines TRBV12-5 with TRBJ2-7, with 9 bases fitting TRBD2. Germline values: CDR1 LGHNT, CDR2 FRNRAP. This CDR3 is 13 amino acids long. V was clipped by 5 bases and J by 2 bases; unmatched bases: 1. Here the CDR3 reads CASGAGGTYEQYF. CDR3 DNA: TGTGCTAGTGGTGCGGGGGGGACCTACGAGCAGTACTTC. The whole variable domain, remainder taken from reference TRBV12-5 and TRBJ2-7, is DARVTQTPRHKVTEMGQEVTMRCQPILGHNTVFWYRQTMMQGLELLAYFRNRAPLDDSGMPKDRFSAEMPDATLATLKIQPSEPRDSAVYFCASGAGGTYEQYFGPGTRLTVT.

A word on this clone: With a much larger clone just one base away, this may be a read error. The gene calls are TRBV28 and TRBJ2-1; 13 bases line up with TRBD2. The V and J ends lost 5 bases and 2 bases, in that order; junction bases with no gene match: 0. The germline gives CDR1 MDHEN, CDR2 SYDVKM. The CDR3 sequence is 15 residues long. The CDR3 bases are TGTGCCAGCAGTGGGACTAGCGGGGCCTACAATGAGCAGTTCTTC. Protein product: CASSGTSGAYNEQFF.

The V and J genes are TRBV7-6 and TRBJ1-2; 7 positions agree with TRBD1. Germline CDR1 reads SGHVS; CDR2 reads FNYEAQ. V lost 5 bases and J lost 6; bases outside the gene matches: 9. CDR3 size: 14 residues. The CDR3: CASSPGTASDGYTF. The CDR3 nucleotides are TGTGCCAGCAGCCCTGGGACAGCAAGCGATGGCTACACCTTC.

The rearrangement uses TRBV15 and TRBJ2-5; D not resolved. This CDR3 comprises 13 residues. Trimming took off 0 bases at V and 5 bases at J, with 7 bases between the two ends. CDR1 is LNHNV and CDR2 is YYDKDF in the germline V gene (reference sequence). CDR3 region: CATSRDNVETQYF. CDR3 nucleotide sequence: TGTGCCACCAGCAGAGATAATGTCGAGACCCAGTACTTC.

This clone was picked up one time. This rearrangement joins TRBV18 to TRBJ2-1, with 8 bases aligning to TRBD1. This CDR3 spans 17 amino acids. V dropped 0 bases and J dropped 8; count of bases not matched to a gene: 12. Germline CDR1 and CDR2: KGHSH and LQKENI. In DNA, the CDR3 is TGTGCCAGCTCACCACCGATTTTCGACAGGGGTAGGGATGAGCAGTTCTTC. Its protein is CASSPPIFDRGRDEQFF. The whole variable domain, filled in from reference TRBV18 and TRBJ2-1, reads NAGVMQNPRHLVRRRGQEARLRCSPMKGHSHVYWYRQLPEEGLKFMVYLQKENIIDESGMPKERFSAEFPKEGPSILRIQQVVRGDSAAYFCASSPPIFDRGRDEQFFGPGTRLTVL.

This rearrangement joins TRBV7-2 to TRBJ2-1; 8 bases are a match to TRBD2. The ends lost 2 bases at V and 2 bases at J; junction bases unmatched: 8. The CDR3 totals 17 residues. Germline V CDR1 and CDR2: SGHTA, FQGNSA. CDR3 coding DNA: TGTGCCAGCAGCTTAACACCAGCGGGGGTGACCTACAATGAGCAGTTCTTC. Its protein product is CASSLTPAGVTYNEQFF. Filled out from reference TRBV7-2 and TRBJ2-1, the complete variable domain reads GAGVSQSPSNKVTEKGKDVELRCDPISGHTALYWYRQSLGQGLEFLIYFQGNSAPDKSGLPSDRFSAERTGGSVSTLTIQRTQQEDSAVYLCASSLTPAGVTYNEQFFGPGTRLTVL.

CDR3 region: CATKQGLGGYTF. As DNA, the CDR3 is TGTGCCACCAAACAGGGTCTCGGGGGCTACACCTTC. The chain couples TRBV28 to TRBJ1-2; tentatively, D is TRBD1 (6 bases). V was pared by 10 bases and J by 8 bases, with 17 bases between. CDR1 is MDHEN, CDR2 SYDVKM, per germline. The CDR3 has 12 residues.

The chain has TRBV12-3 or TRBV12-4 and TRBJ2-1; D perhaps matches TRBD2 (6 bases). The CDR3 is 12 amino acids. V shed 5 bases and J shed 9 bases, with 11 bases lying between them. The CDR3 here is CASSPIAVEQFF. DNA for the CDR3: TGTGCCAGCAGTCCAATAGCGGTTGAGCAGTTCTTC.

This chain's CDR3 is CASSQDPSAGSSYNEQFF. The CDR3 region has the DNA TGCGCCAGCAGCCAAGACCCGTCGGCGGGGAGCTCCTACAATGAGCAGTTCTTC. The V and J genes are TRBV4-3 and TRBJ2-1, with D perhaps TRBD2 (6 bases). The V gene lost 0 bases and the J gene lost 0 bases, with 15 bases spanning the gap. The CDR3 has 18 residues. Germline V lookup: CDR1 LGHNA, CDR2 YSLEER.

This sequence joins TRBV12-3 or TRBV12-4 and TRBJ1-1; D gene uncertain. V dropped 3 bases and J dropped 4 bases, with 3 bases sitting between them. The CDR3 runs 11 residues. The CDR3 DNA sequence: TGTGCCAGCAGTTTTCTCACTGAAGCTTTCTTT. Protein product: CASSFLTEAFF.